This entry describes one TCR beta chain. The sample comes from a study of blood T cell repertoires in COVID-19. V was trimmed by 5 bases and J by 4 bases, leaving 11 bases between them. The CDR3 runs to 13 residues. Germline V gene sequence: CDR1 MNHEY, CDR2 SMNVEV (reference sequence). Sequencing used immunoSEQ multiplex PCR; TCRdb keeps in-frame clones, though not all of them. Among approximately 670,000 clones listed, over 80% were seen once. The TCR comes from a woman between 18 and 29 years old with acute or convalescent COVID-19. The sequencing sample was made of peripheral blood. The chain employs TRBV27 and TRBJ1-2; no clear D gene. The CDR3 loop is CASSPSGLYGYTF. The CDR3 coding sequence is TGTGCCAGCAGTCCCTCGGGTCTCTATGGCTACACCTTC.